In this sample, the clone carrying this T cell receptor (beta chain) turned up many times. No antigen is known for it. The source of the sample is a study of T-cell reconstitution after alpha-beta-depleted transplantation in children. Study-wide findings and caveats: Among T cells one year after transplant, newly produced cells accounted for most counts and diversity. The study reportedly traced alpha-beta T cells about two months after transplant to several hundred expanded graft clones. TCRbeta diversity was high at day 60 in some patients (a result of surviving recipient T cells and thymic progenitors).

The library targeted TCRbeta and was prepared with unique molecular identifiers. Each CDR3 protein is one row after TCRdb ran MiXCR on the PCR reads. The sample has 15,000 to 20,000 distinct CDR3 sequences, 5.1% seen once. After removal of 2 bases from V and 4 bases from J, the junction contained 7 bases not matched to a gene. Germline lookup yields CDR1 MNHEY and CDR2 SVGAGI. The CDR3 is made up of 16 amino acids. The sequence was obtained from a boy between 10 and 17 years old with acute lymphoblastic leukemia, due to receive a stem cell transplant. J is TRBJ1-2 and V is TRBV6-5, with 10 bases fitting TRBD1. The starting material was PBMCs, obtained before TCRalphabeta/CD19-depleted stem cell transplant. The CDR3 region has the DNA TGTGCCAGCAGTTACGCCAGACAGGGGGCCTTCTATGGCTACACCTTC. The encoded protein is CASSYARQGAFYGYTF.